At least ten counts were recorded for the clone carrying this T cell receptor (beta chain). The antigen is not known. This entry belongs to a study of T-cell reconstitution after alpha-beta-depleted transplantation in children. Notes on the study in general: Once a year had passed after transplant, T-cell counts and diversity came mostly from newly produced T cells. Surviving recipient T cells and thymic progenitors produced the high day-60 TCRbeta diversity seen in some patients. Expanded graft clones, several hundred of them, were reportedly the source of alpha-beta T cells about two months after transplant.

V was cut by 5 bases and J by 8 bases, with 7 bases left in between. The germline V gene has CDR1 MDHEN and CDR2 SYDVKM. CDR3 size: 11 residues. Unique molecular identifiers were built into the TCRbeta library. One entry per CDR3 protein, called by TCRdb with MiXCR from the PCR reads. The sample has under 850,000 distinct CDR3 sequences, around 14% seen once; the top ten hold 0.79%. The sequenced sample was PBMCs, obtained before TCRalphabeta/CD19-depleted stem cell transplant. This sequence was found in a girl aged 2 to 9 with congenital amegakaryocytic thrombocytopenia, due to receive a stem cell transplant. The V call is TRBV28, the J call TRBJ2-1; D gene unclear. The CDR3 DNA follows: TGTGCCAGCAGTCCCAGTTATGAGCAGTTCTTC. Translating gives CASSPSYEQFF. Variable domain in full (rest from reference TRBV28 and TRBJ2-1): DVKVTQSSRYLVKRTGEKVFLECVQDMDHENMFWYRQDPGLGLRLIYFSYDVKMKEKGDIPEGYSVSREKKERFSLILESASTNQTSMYLCASSPSYEQFFGPGTRLTVL.